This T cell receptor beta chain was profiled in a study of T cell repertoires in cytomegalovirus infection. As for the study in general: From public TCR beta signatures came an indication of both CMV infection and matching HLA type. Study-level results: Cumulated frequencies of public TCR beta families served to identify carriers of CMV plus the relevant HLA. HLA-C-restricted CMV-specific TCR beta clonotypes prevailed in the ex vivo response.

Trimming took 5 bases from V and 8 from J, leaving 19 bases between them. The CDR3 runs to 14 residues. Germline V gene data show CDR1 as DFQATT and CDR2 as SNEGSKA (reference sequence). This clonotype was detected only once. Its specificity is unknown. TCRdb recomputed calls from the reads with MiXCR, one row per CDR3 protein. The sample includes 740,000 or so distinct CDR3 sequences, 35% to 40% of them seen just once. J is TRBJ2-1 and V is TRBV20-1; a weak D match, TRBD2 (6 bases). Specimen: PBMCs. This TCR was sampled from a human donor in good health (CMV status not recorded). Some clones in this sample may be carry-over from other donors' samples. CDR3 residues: CSAPRADSGDEQFF. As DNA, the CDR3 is TGCAGTGCTCCCCGGGCCGATAGCGGCGATGAGCAGTTCTTC.